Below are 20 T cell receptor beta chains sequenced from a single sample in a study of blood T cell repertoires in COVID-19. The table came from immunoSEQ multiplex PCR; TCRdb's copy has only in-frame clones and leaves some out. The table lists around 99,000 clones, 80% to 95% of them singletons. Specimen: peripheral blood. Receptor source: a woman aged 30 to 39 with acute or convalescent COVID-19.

Here the CDR3 reads CASSLDGTGGLEQYF. For the CDR3, the DNA is TGTGCCAGCAGCTTAGACGGGACAGGGGGTTTGGAGCAGTACTTC. The chain carries TRBV11-2 and TRBJ2-7; TRBD1 matches at 11 bases. CDR3 length: 15 amino acids. Germline V lookup: CDR1 SGHAT, CDR2 FQNNGV. The J segment lost 7 bases and the V segment lost 0 bases, leaving 5 bases of the junction unmatched.

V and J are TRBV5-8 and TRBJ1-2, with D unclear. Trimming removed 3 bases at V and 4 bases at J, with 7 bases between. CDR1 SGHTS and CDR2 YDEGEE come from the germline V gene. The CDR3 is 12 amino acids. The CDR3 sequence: CASSSSTYGYTF. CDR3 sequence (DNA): TGTGCCAGCAGCTCGTCTACCTATGGCTACACCTTC. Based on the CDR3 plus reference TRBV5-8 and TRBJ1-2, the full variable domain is EAGVTQSPTHLIKTRGQQATLRCSPISGHTSVYWYQQALGLGLQFLLWYDEGEERNRGNFPPRFSGRQFPNYSSELNVNALELEDSALYLCASSSSTYGYTFGSGTRLTVV.

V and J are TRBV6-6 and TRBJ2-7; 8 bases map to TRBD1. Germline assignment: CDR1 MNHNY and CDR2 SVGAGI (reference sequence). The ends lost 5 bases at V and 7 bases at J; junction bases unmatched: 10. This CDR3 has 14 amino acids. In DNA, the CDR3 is TGTGCCAGCAGTCATCCCGGACAGGGTAGGGAGCAGTACTTC. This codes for CASSHPGQGREQYF.

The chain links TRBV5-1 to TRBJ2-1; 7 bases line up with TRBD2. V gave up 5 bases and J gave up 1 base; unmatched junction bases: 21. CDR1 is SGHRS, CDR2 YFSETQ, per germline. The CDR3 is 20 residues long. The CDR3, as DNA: TGCGCCAGCAGTCCAGCCCCGGAACGGGGTTACGGGGGGTCCTACAATGAGCAGTTCTTC. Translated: CASSPAPERGYGGSYNEQFF.

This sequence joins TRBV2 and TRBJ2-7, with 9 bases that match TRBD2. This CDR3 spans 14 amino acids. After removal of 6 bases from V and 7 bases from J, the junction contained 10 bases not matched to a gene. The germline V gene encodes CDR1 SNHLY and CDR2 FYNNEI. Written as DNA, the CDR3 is TGTGCCAGCAGGGGGCTAGCGGGACTGGAAGAGCAGTACTTC. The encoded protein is CASRGLAGLEEQYF.

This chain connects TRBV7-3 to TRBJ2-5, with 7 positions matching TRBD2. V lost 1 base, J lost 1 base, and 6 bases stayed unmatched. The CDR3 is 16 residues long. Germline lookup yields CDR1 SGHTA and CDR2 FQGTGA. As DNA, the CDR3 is TGTGCCAGCAGCTTAAATGGGGGAGGGCCCCAAGAGACCCAGTACTTC. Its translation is CASSLNGGGPQETQYF.

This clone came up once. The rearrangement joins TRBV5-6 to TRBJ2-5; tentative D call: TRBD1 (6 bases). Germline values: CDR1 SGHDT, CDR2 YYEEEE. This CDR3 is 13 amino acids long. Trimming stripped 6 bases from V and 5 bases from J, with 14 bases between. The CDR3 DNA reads TGTGCCAGCACCTTTGGGGGCTTGGAGACCCAGTACTTC. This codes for CASTFGGLETQYF.

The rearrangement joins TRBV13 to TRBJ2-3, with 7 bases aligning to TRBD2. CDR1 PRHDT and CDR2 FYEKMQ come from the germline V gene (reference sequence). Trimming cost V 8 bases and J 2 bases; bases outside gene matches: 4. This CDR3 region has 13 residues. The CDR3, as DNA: TGTGCCAGCCAACGGGACTACACAGATACGCAGTATTTT. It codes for CASQRDYTDTQYF.

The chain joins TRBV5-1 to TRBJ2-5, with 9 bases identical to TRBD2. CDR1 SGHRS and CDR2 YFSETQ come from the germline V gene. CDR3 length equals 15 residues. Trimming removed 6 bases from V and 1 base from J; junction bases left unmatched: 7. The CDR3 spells CASTISSGVQETQYF. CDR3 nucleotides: TGCGCCAGCACCATCTCTAGCGGGGTCCAAGAGACCCAGTACTTC.

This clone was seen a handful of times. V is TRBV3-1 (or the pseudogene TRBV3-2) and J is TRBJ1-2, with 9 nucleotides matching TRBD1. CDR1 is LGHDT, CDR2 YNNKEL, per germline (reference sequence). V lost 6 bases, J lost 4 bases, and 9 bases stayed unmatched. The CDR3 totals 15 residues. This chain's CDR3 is CASRPGQGALYGYTF. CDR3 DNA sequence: TGTGCCAGCAGACCGGGACAGGGAGCCCTCTATGGCTACACCTTC.

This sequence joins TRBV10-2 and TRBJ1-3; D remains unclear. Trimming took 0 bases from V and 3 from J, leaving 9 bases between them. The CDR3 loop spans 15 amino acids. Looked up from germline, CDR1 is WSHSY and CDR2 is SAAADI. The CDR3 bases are TGCGCCAGCAGTGAGTCGGTGCGGCGTGGAAACACCATATATTTT. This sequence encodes CASSESVRRGNTIYF.

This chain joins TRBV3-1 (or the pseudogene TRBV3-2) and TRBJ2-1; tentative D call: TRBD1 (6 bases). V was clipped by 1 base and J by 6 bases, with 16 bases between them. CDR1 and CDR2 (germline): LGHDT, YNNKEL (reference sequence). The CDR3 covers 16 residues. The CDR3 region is CASSQGSRGPRNEQFF. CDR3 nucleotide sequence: TGTGCCAGCAGCCAAGGGTCCAGGGGACCTCGCAATGAGCAGTTCTTC.

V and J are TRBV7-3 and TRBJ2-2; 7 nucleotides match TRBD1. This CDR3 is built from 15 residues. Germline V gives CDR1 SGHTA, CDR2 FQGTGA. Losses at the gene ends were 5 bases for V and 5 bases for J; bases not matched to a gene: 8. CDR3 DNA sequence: TGTGCCAGCAGCCCAACAGGGGTCGGGACCGGGGAGCTGTTTTTT. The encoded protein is CASSPTGVGTGELFF.

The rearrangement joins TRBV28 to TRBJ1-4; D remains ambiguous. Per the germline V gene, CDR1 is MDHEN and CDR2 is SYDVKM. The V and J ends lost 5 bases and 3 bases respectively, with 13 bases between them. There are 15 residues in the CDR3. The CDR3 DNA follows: TGTGCCAGCAGTCGCCCGGGGATCGCTAATGAAAAACTGTTTTTT. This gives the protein CASSRPGIANEKLFF.

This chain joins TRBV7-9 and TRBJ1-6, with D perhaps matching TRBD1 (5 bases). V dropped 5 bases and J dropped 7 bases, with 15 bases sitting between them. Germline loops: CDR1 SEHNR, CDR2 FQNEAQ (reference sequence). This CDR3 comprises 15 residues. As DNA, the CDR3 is TGTGCCAGCAGCCTAACGGGACGGGGGAATTCACCCCTCCACTTT. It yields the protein CASSLTGRGNSPLHF.

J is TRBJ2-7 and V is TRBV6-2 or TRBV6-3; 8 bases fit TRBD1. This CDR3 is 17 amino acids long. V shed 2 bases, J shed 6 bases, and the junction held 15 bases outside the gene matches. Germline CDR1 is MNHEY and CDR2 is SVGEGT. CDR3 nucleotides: TGTGCCAGCAGTTACACTCGGGGACAGGAAGTTGGGGCCGAGCAGTACTTC. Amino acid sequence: CASSYTRGQEVGAEQYF.

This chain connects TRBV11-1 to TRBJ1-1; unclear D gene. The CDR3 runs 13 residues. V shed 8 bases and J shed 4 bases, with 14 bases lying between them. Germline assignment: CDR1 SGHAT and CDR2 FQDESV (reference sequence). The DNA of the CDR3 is TGTGCCAGCCGACTCGGGGTTGTCACTGAAGCTTTCTTT. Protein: CASRLGVVTEAFF.

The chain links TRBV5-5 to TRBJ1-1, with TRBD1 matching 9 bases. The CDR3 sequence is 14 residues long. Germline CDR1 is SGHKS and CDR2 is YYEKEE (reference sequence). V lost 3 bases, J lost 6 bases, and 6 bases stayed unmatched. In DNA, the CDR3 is TGTGCCAGCAGCTCCCGGGACAGGGTCTCTGAAGCTTTCTTT. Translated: CASSSRDRVSEAFF.

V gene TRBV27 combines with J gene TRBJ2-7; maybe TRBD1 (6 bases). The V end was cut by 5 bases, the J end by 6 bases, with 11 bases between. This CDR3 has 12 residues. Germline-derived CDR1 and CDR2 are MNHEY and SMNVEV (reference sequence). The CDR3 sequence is CASSLTGSEQYF. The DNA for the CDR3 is TGTGCCAGCAGTCTAACAGGGAGCGAGCAGTACTTC.

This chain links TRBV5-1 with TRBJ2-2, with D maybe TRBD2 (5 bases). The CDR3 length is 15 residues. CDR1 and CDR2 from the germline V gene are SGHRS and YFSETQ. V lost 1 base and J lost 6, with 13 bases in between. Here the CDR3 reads CASSLTDGEPGELFF. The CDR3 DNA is TGCGCCAGCAGCTTGACGGACGGGGAACCCGGGGAGCTGTTTTTT.